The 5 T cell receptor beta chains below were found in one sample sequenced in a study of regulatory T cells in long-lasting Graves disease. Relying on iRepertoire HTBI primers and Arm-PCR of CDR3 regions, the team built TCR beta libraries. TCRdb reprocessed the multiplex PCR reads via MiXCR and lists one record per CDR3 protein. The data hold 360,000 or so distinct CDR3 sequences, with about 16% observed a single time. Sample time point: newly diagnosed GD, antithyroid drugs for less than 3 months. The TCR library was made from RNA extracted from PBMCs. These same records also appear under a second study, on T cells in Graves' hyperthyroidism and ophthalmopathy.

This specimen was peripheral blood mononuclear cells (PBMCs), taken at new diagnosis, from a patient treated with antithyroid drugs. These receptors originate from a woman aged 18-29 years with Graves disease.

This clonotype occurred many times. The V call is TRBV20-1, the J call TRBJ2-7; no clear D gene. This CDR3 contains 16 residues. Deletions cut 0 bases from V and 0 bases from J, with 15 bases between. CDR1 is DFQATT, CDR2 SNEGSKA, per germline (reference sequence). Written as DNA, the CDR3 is TGCAGTGCTAGAGAGGACGGGCCGAACTTCTCCTACGAGCAGTACTTC. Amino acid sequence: CSAREDGPNFSYEQYF.

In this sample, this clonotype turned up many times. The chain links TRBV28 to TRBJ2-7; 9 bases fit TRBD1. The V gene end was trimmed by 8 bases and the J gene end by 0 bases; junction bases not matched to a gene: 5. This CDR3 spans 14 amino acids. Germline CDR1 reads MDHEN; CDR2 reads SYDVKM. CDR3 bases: TGTGCCAGCCGCGGGACAGGGAACTCCTACGAGCAGTACTTC. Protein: CASRGTGNSYEQYF.

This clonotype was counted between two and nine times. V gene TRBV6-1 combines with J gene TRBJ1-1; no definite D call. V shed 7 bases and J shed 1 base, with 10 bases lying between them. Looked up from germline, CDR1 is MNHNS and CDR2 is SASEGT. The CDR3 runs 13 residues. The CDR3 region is CASTTHRNTEAFF. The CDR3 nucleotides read TGTGCCAGCACTACACACCGGAACACTGAAGCTTTCTTT.

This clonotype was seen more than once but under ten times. The CDR3 region is CASSPRLAGVSGANVLTF. CDR3 in DNA: TGTGCCAGCAGTCCCCGACTAGCGGGAGTCTCAGGGGCCAACGTCCTGACTTTC. The gene calls are TRBV12-3 or TRBV12-4 and TRBJ2-6; 12 nucleotides match TRBD2. The CDR3 sequence is 18 residues long. V shed 5 bases and J 4 bases; nucleotides not matched to a gene: 9.

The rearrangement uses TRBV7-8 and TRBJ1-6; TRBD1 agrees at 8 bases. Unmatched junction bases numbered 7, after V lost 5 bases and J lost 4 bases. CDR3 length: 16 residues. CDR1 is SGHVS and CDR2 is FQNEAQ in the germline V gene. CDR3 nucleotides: TGTGCCAGCAGCCCGCCCGGGACAGGTTATAATTCACCCCTCCACTTT. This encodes CASSPPGTGYNSPLHF.